One TCR beta chain is described in this entry. Antigen specificity is unknown. TCR beta library input comprised roughly 1.8 micrograms of genomic DNA from cryopreserved PBMCs. This specimen belongs to a study of cytotoxic CD8 clonotypes in ibrutinib-treated CLL. Target depth was 1 in 200,000 to 1 in 1 million T cells, about 10x per clonotype. The repertoire was sequenced with immunoSEQ multiplex PCR; TCRdb's copy has only in-frame clones and lacks some. The sample carries tens of thousands of clones, 60% to 80% recorded once. General observations from the study: Clonality was elevated at ibrutinib response and had returned toward baseline at progression.

The CDR3 loop spans 15 amino acids. Germline values: CDR1 SNHLY, CDR2 FYNNEI. V was shortened by 4 bases and J by 3 bases, with 12 bases between the two germline ends. The source was PBMCs, collected at disease progression, from a patient treated with ibrutinib. The sequence derives from a human donor with chronic lymphocytic leukemia. This chain uses TRBV2 with TRBJ1-4; D may be TRBD1 (6 bases). The CDR3 DNA is TGTGCCAGCAGTGTTATAGGACAGCCTAATGAAAAACTGTTTTTT. Residues: CASSVIGQPNEKLFF.